The present TCR beta chain was sequenced within a study of Tregs in tolerant kidney transplant recipients. Whole-study findings and limits: Few patients were studied, so findings need validation in larger groups. Changing PCR primers prevented nucleotide comparison between some patients' samples. Activated donor B cell expansion appeared to reveal the most relevant donor-specific TCRbeta repertoire. Tolerant patients' donor-specific Tregs expanded beyond overall Tregs, suggesting antigen-driven growth.

Sequencing used immunoSEQ multiplex PCR; TCRdb keeps in-frame clones, though not all of them. Here the sample spans 40,000 to 50,000 clones, 89% being singletons. Recipients received nonmyeloablative bone marrow transplants from related graft donors, with transient mixed chimerism. Comments on this clone: Its antigen is undetermined.

Germline V gives CDR1 LGHNA, CDR2 YSLEER. J gave up 0 bases and V 2 bases, and 3 bases lay outside the gene matches. CDR3 size: 16 residues. This chain joins TRBV4-3 and TRBJ2-7; 11 nucleotides line up with TRBD2. Here the sequenced sample was CD8+ T cells from blood (PBMCs), taken 12 months after the transplant. The TCR comes from a human patient who received a combined kidney and bone marrow transplant. Some T cells may originate from the graft donor. The CDR3 bases are TGCGCCAGCAGCCAACTAGCGGGGGGAAGCTCCTACGAGCAGTACTTC. This codes for CASSQLAGGSSYEQYF.